Each of the 9 T cell receptor beta chains below was sequenced from the same sample in a study of blood T cell repertoires in COVID-19. Some clones are missing from TCRdb's copy, which holds only in-frame ones; the method was immunoSEQ multiplex PCR. The sample holds 250,000 or so clones, more than 80% seen once. The sample was PBMCs or T cells enriched from blood (not recorded which). These TCRs come from a woman in her twenties or thirties with acute COVID-19.

Here the CDR3 DNA reads TGCAGCGTACCGAGCGCAGATACGCAGTATTTT. Its protein is CSVPSADTQYF. J is TRBJ2-3 and V is TRBV29-1, with D hard to call. The CDR3 runs 11 residues. V lost 6 bases, J lost 4 bases, and 8 bases lay in between. Germline CDR1 is SQVTM and CDR2 is ANQGSEA.

The chain is built from TRBV6-2 or TRBV6-3 and TRBJ2-1; D is possibly TRBD2 (5 bases). This CDR3 has 18 amino acids. The V and J ends lost 4 bases and 6 bases respectively, with 25 bases between them. Germline CDR1 MNHEY, CDR2 SVGEGT. In DNA form, the CDR3 reads TGTGCCAGCAGTTCCCCCGGCTTGTACGCGGGTATTGTCAATGAGCAGTTCTTC. Protein product: CASSSPGLYAGIVNEQFF.

The genes are TRBV5-1 and TRBJ1-1; D gene uncertain. Germline V gene lookup returns CDR1 SGHRS and CDR2 YFSETQ. The ends were cut back, 5 bases at V and 1 base at J, with 9 bases in the middle. This CDR3 has 13 residues. CDR3 sequence: CASSGGQNTEAFF. The CDR3 coding sequence is TGCGCCAGCAGTGGCGGGCAGAACACTGAAGCTTTCTTT. Combining the CDR3 with reference TRBV5-1 and TRBJ1-1 gives the whole variable domain KAGVTQTPRYLIKTRGQQVTLSCSPISGHRSVSWYQQTPGQGLQFLFEYFSETQRNKGNFPGRFSGRQFSNSRSEMNVSTLELGDSALYLCASSGGQNTEAFFGQGTRLTVV.

The chain joins TRBV19 to TRBJ1-1; 11 bases align to TRBD1. The V gene end was trimmed by 7 bases and the J gene end by 3 bases; junction bases not matched to a gene: 16. Germline loops: CDR1 LNHDA, CDR2 SQIVND (reference sequence). The length of the CDR3 is 18 residues. CDR3 sequence reads: CASTPGQGVRGWHTEAFF. The CDR3, as DNA: TGTGCCAGTACCCCGGGACAGGGGGTACGGGGATGGCACACTGAAGCTTTCTTT. Together with reference TRBV19 and TRBJ1-1, the CDR3 gives the full variable domain: DGGITQSPKYLFRKEGQNVTLSCEQNLNHDAMYWYRQDPGQGLRLIYYSQIVNDFQKGDIAEGYSVSREKKESFPLTVTSAQKNPTAFYLCASTPGQGVRGWHTEAFFGQGTRLTVV.

The table lists this clone with a count of one. CDR3 residues: CASKTSVPDTQYF. In DNA form, the CDR3 reads TGTGCCAGCAAGACTAGCGTGCCAGATACGCAGTATTTT. This sequence joins TRBV12-3 or TRBV12-4 and TRBJ2-3; 8 bases are a match to TRBD2. Trimming took 7 bases from V and 4 from J; bases not matched to a gene: 4. This CDR3 has 13 residues.

J is TRBJ2-1 and V is TRBV28; 7 bases map to TRBD2. J lost 10 bases, V lost 3 bases, and 12 bases had no gene match. The germline V gene encodes CDR1 MDHEN and CDR2 SYDVKM. There are 15 residues in the CDR3. Written as DNA, the CDR3 is TGTGCCAGCAGTTTGGGCGGGAGTGGTTATGGAGAGCAGTTCTTC. Protein: CASSLGGSGYGEQFF.

The V gene is TRBV7-3, the J gene TRBJ2-3; TRBD2 matches 10 bases. After removal of 0 bases from V and 12 bases from J, the junction contained 6 bases not matched to a gene. Germline CDR1 reads SGHTA; CDR2 reads FQGTGA. This CDR3 is 14 amino acids long. The CDR3 coding sequence is TGTGCCAGCAGCTTAACCCCAGCGGGAGGGTTCCAGTATTTT. Protein: CASSLTPAGGFQYF.

The chain has TRBV9 and TRBJ1-6; 7 positions match TRBD1. The CDR3 is 14 residues long. In germline, CDR1 is SGDLS, CDR2 YYNGEE. The trim removed 1 base at V and 9 bases at J, leaving 4 bases unmatched. CDR3 residues: CASSVRDSGSPLHF. The CDR3 region has the DNA TGTGCCAGCAGCGTACGGGACAGTGGTTCACCCCTCCACTTT.

The genes are TRBV11-3 and TRBJ2-2, with D possibly matching TRBD1 (5 bases). Between the trimmed V and J ends, which lost 1 base and 0 bases, there was a span of 9 bases. Germline V gene sequence: CDR1 SGHNT, CDR2 YENEEA. This CDR3 has 16 residues. CDR3 residues: CASSLGQGPNTGELFF. CDR3 nucleotide sequence: TGTGCCAGCAGCTTAGGTCAGGGTCCGAACACCGGGGAGCTGTTTTTT.